This TCR beta chain is from a study of blood T cells in healthy people across ages. The overall study: T cells yielded about one barcoded beta molecule per two cells through template switching.

A word on this clonotype: Its antigen is still unknown.

Every sample gave at least 6 micrograms of total RNA when it was extracted. Germline-derived CDR1 and CDR2 are SGHVS and FQNEAQ. The length of the CDR3 is 18 residues. For the second PCR, which ran for about 6 to 11 cycles, a sample-barcoded 5' primer and a J-beta primer mix were used. TCRdb passed the 5' RACE reads through MiXCR, listing each CDR3 protein once. The sample holds hundreds of thousands of distinct CDR3 sequences, about 32% seen once. Study outcomes and limitations: Long-lived donors carried more naive CD4+ cells and greater diversity than aged donors. Getting older went along with TCR beta diversity per million T cells dropping roughly linearly.

The sequenced sample was blood. The chain uses TRBV7-8 and TRBJ2-7; 9 nucleotides match TRBD2. The J call is doubtful: the DNA matches TRBJ2-5 better. This receptor was identified in a woman aged 80 or over in good health. CDR3 residues: CASSPLNSVASGEETQYF. CDR3 DNA sequence: TGTGCCAGCAGCCCTCTTAATAGTGTGGCTAGCGGGGAAGAGACCCAGTACTTC.